The rows below give T cell receptor beta chains drawn from one sample of a study of CD8 T cells in Susac syndrome. TCRdb ran MiXCR on the immunoSEQ multiplex PCR reads and lists one entry per CDR3 protein. The sample records around 150,000 distinct CDR3 sequences, 85% to 95% being singletons. The sample comprised CD8+ T cells from PBMCs. These receptors all stem from a human donor with Susac syndrome. CDR3s include the opening cysteine and the closing phenylalanine or tryptophan. The order of the fields is J gene, V gene, CDR3 protein.

j_gene: TRBJ1-2
v_gene: TRBV7-2
CDR3aa: CASSLSGIPPMDYGYTF

j_gene: TRBJ2-7
v_gene: TRBV19
CDR3aa: CASCTAGGSWCEQYF

j_gene: TRBJ1-1
v_gene: TRBV6-5
CDR3aa: CASSSVDTEAFF

j_gene: TRBJ2-1
v_gene: TRBV6-1
CDR3aa: CASTISLLASGRAGEQFF

j_gene: TRBJ2-5
v_gene: TRBV28
CDR3aa: CASSSSGETQYF

j_gene: TRBJ2-1
v_gene: TRBV30
CDR3aa: CAWSVRVGEQFF

j_gene: TRBJ1-2
v_gene: TRBV27
CDR3aa: CASSLMGNYGYTF

j_gene: TRBJ2-1
v_gene: TRBV4-2
CDR3aa: CASRASGNEQFF

j_gene: TRBJ2-3
v_gene: TRBV19
CDR3aa: CATRELVTQYF

j_gene: TRBJ2-1
v_gene: TRBV5-1
CDR3aa: CASSSGTSGSGEQFF

j_gene: TRBJ2-1
v_gene: TRBV27
CDR3aa: CASSLSGDSTYNEQFF

j_gene: TRBJ1-2
v_gene: TRBV29-1
CDR3aa: CSVESGRGYTF

j_gene: TRBJ1-1
v_gene: TRBV19
CDR3aa: CASSIDPRAAEAFF

j_gene: TRBJ2-1
v_gene: TRBV29-1
CDR3aa: CSEKREGHEQFF

j_gene: TRBJ1-1
v_gene: TRBV14
CDR3aa: CASSPRGALGAFF

j_gene: TRBJ2-5
v_gene: TRBV25-1
CDR3aa: CASKGLDELTTPETQYF

j_gene: TRBJ2-6
v_gene: TRBV3-1
CDR3aa: CASSPPVLQLLLTGGANVLTF

j_gene: TRBJ2-5
v_gene: TRBV28
CDR3aa: CASSLDREGKETQYF

j_gene: TRBJ1-2
v_gene: TRBV27
CDR3aa: CASTENQGLLSGYTF

j_gene: TRBJ2-3
v_gene: TRBV15
CDR3aa: CATSRELAGGTDTQYF

j_gene: TRBJ2-7
v_gene: TRBV24-1
CDR3aa: CATSGNSGTASYEQYF

j_gene: TRBJ1-2
v_gene: TRBV10-3
CDR3aa: CAILQAGGYTF

j_gene: TRBJ2-1
v_gene: TRBV18
CDR3aa: CASLEYNEQFF

j_gene: TRBJ2-7
v_gene: TRBV24-1
CDR3aa: CATSDPIRGTTYEQYF

j_gene: TRBJ2-5
v_gene: TRBV6-2/TRBV6-3
CDR3aa: CASSYILEETQYF

j_gene: TRBJ2-2
v_gene: TRBV9
CDR3aa: CASSVTGGELFF

j_gene: TRBJ2-3
v_gene: TRBV7-2
CDR3aa: CASSLAVLAGPTGGSADTQYF

j_gene: TRBJ2-7
v_gene: TRBV30
CDR3aa: CAWTGEPTYHEQYF

j_gene: TRBJ2-3
v_gene: TRBV7-9
CDR3aa: CATLMGTDTQYF

j_gene: TRBJ2-2
v_gene: TRBV20-1
CDR3aa: CSAIGAGELFF

j_gene: TRBJ2-7
v_gene: TRBV30
CDR3aa: CAWKASGYEQYF

j_gene: TRBJ1-2
v_gene: TRBV25-1
CDR3aa: CASANVWGRGYTF

j_gene: TRBJ2-2
v_gene: TRBV5-1
CDR3aa: CASSLAAGLEGPGELFF

j_gene: TRBJ2-7
v_gene: TRBV7-9
CDR3aa: CASSSTGTGSYEQYF

j_gene: TRBJ1-5
v_gene: TRBV7-8
CDR3aa: CASSLAVSNQPQHF

j_gene: TRBJ2-7
v_gene: TRBV7-3
CDR3aa: CASSLGGGDEQYF

j_gene: TRBJ1-5
v_gene: TRBV28
CDR3aa: CASINQGSRQPQHF

j_gene: TRBJ2-3
v_gene: TRBV7-7
CDR3aa: CAIAESSTDTQYF

j_gene: TRBJ2-1
v_gene: TRBV19
CDR3aa: CASRFDRGPYNEQFF

j_gene: TRBJ2-7
v_gene: TRBV5-4
CDR3aa: CASKGPTTYEQYF

j_gene: TRBJ2-3
v_gene: TRBV6-2/TRBV6-3
CDR3aa: CASSPSGSGTDTQYF

j_gene: TRBJ2-5
v_gene: TRBV7-6
CDR3aa: CASSLSPHPLSGRETQYF

j_gene: TRBJ2-3
v_gene: TRBV27
CDR3aa: CASGRPGLEYADTQYF

j_gene: TRBJ2-1
v_gene: TRBV27
CDR3aa: CASSILLAGGLNEQFF

j_gene: TRBJ2-3
v_gene: TRBV29-1
CDR3aa: CSVAGTSGSGGTDTQYF

j_gene: TRBJ2-1
v_gene: TRBV13
CDR3aa: CASSSPLAGVSYNEQFF

j_gene: TRBJ2-7
v_gene: TRBV5-1
CDR3aa: CASSFTTGSYEQYF

j_gene: TRBJ1-4
v_gene: TRBV28
CDR3aa: CASEPDRVDEKLFF

j_gene: TRBJ1-2
v_gene: TRBV28
CDR3aa: CASSPPGPIQGYTF

j_gene: TRBJ2-1
v_gene: TRBV30
CDR3aa: CAWIPEESNSYNEQFF

j_gene: TRBJ2-2
v_gene: TRBV4-1
CDR3aa: CASRWRQNTGELFF

j_gene: TRBJ2-1
v_gene: TRBV20-1
CDR3aa: CSARPELAPDNEQFF

j_gene: TRBJ2-4
v_gene: TRBV29-1
CDR3aa: CSADGLAGGGDIQYF